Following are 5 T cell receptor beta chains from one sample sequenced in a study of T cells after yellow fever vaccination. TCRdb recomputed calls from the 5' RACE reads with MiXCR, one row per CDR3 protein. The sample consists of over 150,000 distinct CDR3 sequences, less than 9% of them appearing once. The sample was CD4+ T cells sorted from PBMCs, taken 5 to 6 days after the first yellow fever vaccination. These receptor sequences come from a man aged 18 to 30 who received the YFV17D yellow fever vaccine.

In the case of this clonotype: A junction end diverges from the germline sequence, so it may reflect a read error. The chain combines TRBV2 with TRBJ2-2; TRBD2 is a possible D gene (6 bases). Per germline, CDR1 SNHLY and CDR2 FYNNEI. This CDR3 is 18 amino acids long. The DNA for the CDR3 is TGTGCCTGCAGTTTTGGCGGGATACTTACCTCGAACACCGGGGAGCTGTTTTTT. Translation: CACSFGGILTSNTGELFF.

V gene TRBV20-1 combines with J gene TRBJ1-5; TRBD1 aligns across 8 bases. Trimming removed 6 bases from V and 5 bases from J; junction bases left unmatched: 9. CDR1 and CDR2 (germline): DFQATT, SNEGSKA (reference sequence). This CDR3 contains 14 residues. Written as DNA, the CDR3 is TGCAGTGCCACAATAATGACAGGGGATCAGCCCCAGCATTTT. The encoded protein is CSATIMTGDQPQHF.

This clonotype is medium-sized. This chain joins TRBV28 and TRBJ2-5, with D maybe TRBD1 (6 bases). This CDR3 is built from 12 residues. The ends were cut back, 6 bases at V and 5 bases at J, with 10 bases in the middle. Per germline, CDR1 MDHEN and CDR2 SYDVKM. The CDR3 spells CASRGQRETQYF. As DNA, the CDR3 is TGTGCCAGCAGAGGACAGAGGGAGACCCAGTACTTC.

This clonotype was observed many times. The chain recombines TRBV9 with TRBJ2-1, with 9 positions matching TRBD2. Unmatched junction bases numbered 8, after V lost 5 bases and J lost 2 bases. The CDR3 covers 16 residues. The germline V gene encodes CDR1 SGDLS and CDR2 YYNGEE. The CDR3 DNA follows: TGTGCCAGCAGTCTACTAGCGGGTCGTACCTACAATGAGCAGTTCTTC. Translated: CASSLLAGRTYNEQFF.

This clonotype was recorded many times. The CDR3 here is CASSFADRNTIYF. The CDR3 bases are TGTGCCAGCAGCTTCGCAGATAGAAACACCATATATTTT. This chain joins TRBV7-2 and TRBJ1-3; D gene uncertain. V gave up 3 bases and J gave up 5 bases, with 8 bases separating them. Germline lookup yields CDR1 SGHTA and CDR2 FQGNSA. CDR3 length equals 13 residues.